Following are 6 T cell receptor beta chains from one sample sequenced in a study of blood T cell repertoires in COVID-19. Sequencing used immunoSEQ multiplex PCR; TCRdb keeps in-frame clones, though not all of them. The sample has under 300,000 clones, 80% to 90% seen once. The sequencing input was peripheral blood. The source of these receptors is a man aged 60-69 years with acute or convalescent COVID-19.

The V call is TRBV7-2, the J call TRBJ2-7, with TRBD2 as a possible D gene (6 bases). The germline V gene has CDR1 SGHTA and CDR2 FQGNSA. This CDR3 is built from 13 residues. Trimming shortened V by 1 base and J by 6 bases, and 10 bases separated the two germline ends. CDR3 loop: CASSLEEAGEQYF. The CDR3 bases are TGTGCCAGCAGCTTAGAGGAAGCGGGCGAGCAGTACTTC.

The J gene is TRBJ1-1, the V gene TRBV20-1; no definite D call. This CDR3 contains 9 residues. Germline V gene lookup returns CDR1 DFQATT and CDR2 SNEGSKA (reference sequence). The CDR3 DNA reads as TGCGCTAGGAGCACTGAAGCTTTCTTT. Its protein is CARSTEAFF.

The rearrangement uses TRBV18 and TRBJ2-2; TRBD2 might be the D (5 bases). V lost 3 bases to trimming and J lost 6 bases, with 11 bases between them. CDR3 length: 14 amino acids. From germline, CDR1 is KGHSH and CDR2 LQKENI. In nucleotides, the CDR3 is TGTGCCAGCTCACCGGAGGCAGATGCCGGGGAGCTGTTTTTT. Translated: CASSPEADAGELFF.

The chain recombines TRBV20-1 with TRBJ2-7, with 7 nucleotides matching TRBD2. V shed 3 bases and J 3 bases; nucleotides not matched to a gene: 11. Germline V gene data show CDR1 as DFQATT and CDR2 as SNEGSKA (reference sequence). This CDR3 has 15 amino acids. The CDR3 reads CSASDNSGPFYEQYF. The CDR3 DNA sequence: TGCAGTGCTAGTGATAATAGCGGGCCTTTCTACGAGCAGTACTTC.

The rearrangement links TRBV7-2 to TRBJ1-1; D might be TRBD1 (6 bases). CDR1 and CDR2 (germline): SGHTA, FQGNSA. The V and J ends lost 2 bases and 4 bases respectively, with 8 bases between them. The length of the CDR3 is 13 residues. CDR3 sequence (DNA): TGTGCCAGCAGCTTAAAAGGGGGCACTGAAGCTTTCTTT. Translating gives CASSLKGGTEAFF. The complete variable domain, with remaining parts taken from reference TRBV7-2 and TRBJ1-1, reads GAGVSQSPSNKVTEKGKDVELRCDPISGHTALYWYRQSLGQGLEFLIYFQGNSAPDKSGLPSDRFSAERTGGSVSTLTIQRTQQEDSAVYLCASSLKGGTEAFFGQGTRLTVV.

V and J are TRBV4-3 and TRBJ2-1; D is perhaps TRBD2 (6 bases). The CDR3 consists of 16 residues. Germline CDR1 reads LGHNA; CDR2 reads YSLEER. V shed 1 base and J shed 1 base, with 11 bases lying between them. The CDR3: CASSQGPGASYNEQFF. CDR3 in DNA: TGCGCCAGCAGCCAAGGACCGGGAGCATCCTACAATGAGCAGTTCTTC.